The 28 T cell receptor beta chains in this list originate from one sample, sequenced in a study of CD8 T cells in ankylosing spondylitis. TCRdb reanalysed the 5' RACE reads using MiXCR and keeps one entry per CDR3 protein. The data show approximately 220,000 distinct CDR3 sequences, roughly 25% seen once. Sequencing was carried out using blood, either unsorted or a sorted T cell fraction (not recorded which). The receptors shown here come from a male donor with ankylosing spondylitis or in good health (not recorded which).

The chain recombines TRBV29-1 with TRBJ2-1, with a weak D call TRBD2 (6 bases). CDR3 length equals 14 residues. The germline V and J ends were trimmed by 6 bases and 4 bases, with 16 bases remaining between them. Germline CDR1 SQVTM, CDR2 ANQGSEA. The CDR3 sequence is CSVVKRASYNEQFF. Here the CDR3 DNA reads TGCAGCGTGGTTAAGCGGGCCAGTTACAATGAGCAGTTCTTC.

This clonotype was seen just once. This rearrangement joins TRBV6-1 to TRBJ1-3; D is possibly TRBD1 (6 bases). This CDR3 has 14 residues. The V end lost 6 bases, the J end lost 1 base, and 10 bases lay between the germline ends. Germline assignment: CDR1 MNHNS and CDR2 SASEGT. CDR3 sequence reads: CASSTGRSGNTIYF. The CDR3 nucleotides are TGTGCCAGCAGCACAGGGAGATCTGGAAACACCATATATTTT.

A few counts support this clonotype. The chain's CDR3 is CSASPRGSNQPQHF. DNA for the CDR3: TGCAGTGCTAGCCCCAGGGGTAGCAATCAGCCCCAGCATTTT. The rearrangement links TRBV20-1 to TRBJ1-5; tentative D call: TRBD1 (6 bases). Germline CDR1 reads DFQATT; CDR2 reads SNEGSKA (reference sequence). The CDR3 sequence is 14 residues long. The ends were cut back, 3 bases at V and 0 bases at J, with 9 bases in the middle.

The rearrangement uses TRBV20-1 and TRBJ1-5; 9 bases agree with TRBD1. Germline-derived CDR1 and CDR2 are DFQATT and SNEGSKA (reference sequence). The CDR3 runs to 12 residues. V lost 7 bases to trimming and J lost 7 bases; unmatched junction nucleotides: 5. Here the CDR3 DNA reads TGCAGTGTCCGGACAGGGGAACAGCCCCAGCATTTT. Encoded protein: CSVRTGEQPQHF.

This chain uses TRBV20-1 with TRBJ2-5; no firm D call. CDR1 is DFQATT and CDR2 is SNEGSKA in the germline V gene (reference sequence). This CDR3 has 12 amino acids. V lost 4 bases to trimming and J lost 3 bases, with 9 bases between them. The CDR3 DNA reads as TGCAGTGCTATAACAGACGAAGAGACCCAGTACTTC. It specifies CSAITDEETQYF.

The chain combines TRBV3-1 with TRBJ2-7, with D perhaps TRBD1 (5 bases). CDR1 and CDR2 (germline): LGHDT, YNNKEL (reference sequence). The CDR3 sequence is 13 residues long. Trimming took 1 base from V and 2 from J, leaving 6 bases between them. As DNA, the CDR3 is TGTGCCAGCAGCCAAGGGACAACCTACGAGCAGTACTTC. This translates into CASSQGTTYEQYF.

There are a few counts of this clonotype. J is TRBJ2-3 and V is TRBV20-1; D perhaps matches TRBD2 (5 bases). CDR3 length: 12 residues. V shed 3 bases and J shed 5 bases, with 9 bases lying between them. CDR1 is DFQATT and CDR2 is SNEGSKA in the germline V gene (reference sequence). The CDR3 region has the DNA TGCAGTGCTAGCTACGGAGGAGATACGCAGTATTTT. This encodes CSASYGGDTQYF.

This chain connects TRBV12-3 or TRBV12-4 to TRBJ2-3; D perhaps matches TRBD1 (5 bases). Trimming pared 6 bases from V and 2 bases from J, leaving 15 bases between. This CDR3 spans 15 amino acids. The CDR3 sequence: CASSKKGAATDTQYF. CDR3 in DNA: TGTGCCAGCAGCAAGAAAGGGGCGGCCACAGATACGCAGTATTTT.

This chain links TRBV29-1 with TRBJ1-1; D not resolved. The length of the CDR3 is 13 residues. The germline CDR1 and CDR2 sequences are SQVTM and ANQGSEA. V was cut by 5 bases and J by 0 bases, with 10 bases left in between. The CDR3 coding sequence is TGCAGCGTTAAGTTAAATATGAACACTGAAGCTTTCTTT. Its protein product is CSVKLNMNTEAFF.

The J gene is TRBJ2-5, the V gene TRBV20-1; either TRBD1 or TRBD2 may supply D (5 bases each). V gave up 5 bases and J gave up 5 bases, with 21 bases separating them. CDR3 size: 15 residues. Per the germline V gene, CDR1 is DFQATT and CDR2 is SNEGSKA (reference sequence). This CDR3 is CSAPPGAGREETQYF. CDR3 coding DNA: TGCAGTGCTCCCCCCGGGGCGGGCCGCGAGGAGACCCAGTACTTC.

This clonotype was counted many times. This CDR3 is CSGSGVTYNEQFF. The CDR3, as DNA: TGCAGTGGCTCGGGAGTTACCTACAATGAGCAGTTCTTC. This rearrangement joins TRBV20-1 to TRBJ2-1, with D possibly matching TRBD2 (6 bases). Per germline, CDR1 DFQATT and CDR2 SNEGSKA (reference sequence). V gave up 7 bases and J gave up 2 bases, with 12 bases separating them. The CDR3 length is 13 residues.

This clonotype was detected many times. The rearrangement uses TRBV10-3 and TRBJ1-2; D is possibly TRBD1 (6 bases). V lost 2 bases, J lost 4 bases, and 14 bases lay in between. Germline values: CDR1 ENHRY, CDR2 SYGVKD. The CDR3 sequence is 15 residues long. CDR3 loop: CAISERGGGIYGYTF. CDR3 sequence (DNA): TGTGCCATCAGTGAGCGAGGGGGAGGAATCTATGGCTACACCTTC.

The chain recombines TRBV20-1 with TRBJ1-5; D is undetermined. Germline assignment: CDR1 DFQATT and CDR2 SNEGSKA (reference sequence). CDR3 length equals 12 residues. Trimming stripped 3 bases from V and 9 bases from J, with 12 bases between. DNA for the CDR3: TGCAGTGCTAGTAGGCAGGTGGGGCCCCAGCATTTT. It encodes CSASRQVGPQHF.

This clonotype showed up many times. The V call is TRBV6-2 or TRBV6-3, the J call TRBJ2-3, with 10 bases matching TRBD2. The CDR3 covers 15 residues. J was trimmed by 5 bases and V by 6 bases; bases with no gene match: 8. Looked up from germline, CDR1 is MNHEY and CDR2 is SVGEGT. DNA for the CDR3: TGTGCCAGCAGAGACGCGGCTAGCGGGAGAGATACGCAGTATTTT. This gives the protein CASRDAASGRDTQYF.

The gene calls are TRBV5-5 and TRBJ2-5; no firm D call. Trimming took 0 bases from V and 0 from J, leaving 6 bases between them. This CDR3 has 14 amino acids. Germline assignment: CDR1 SGHKS and CDR2 YYEKEE (reference sequence). CDR3 sequence reads: CASSLDVYQETQYF. DNA of the CDR3: TGTGCCAGCAGCTTGGACGTGTACCAAGAGACCCAGTACTTC.

This clonotype was found many times. CDR3 coding DNA: TGTGCCACCAGTGATTTTAGAAGCGGTGAGAACAATGAGCAGTTCTTC. The encoded protein is CATSDFRSGENNEQFF. The chain carries TRBV24-1 and TRBJ2-1, with D possibly matching TRBD2 (5 bases). The CDR3 covers 16 residues. Trimming pared 1 base from V and 5 bases from J, leaving 14 bases between. Germline V CDR1 and CDR2: KGHDR, SFDVKD.

This clonotype was seen ten or more times. The V call is TRBV12-3 or TRBV12-4, the J call TRBJ2-6, with unresolved D. The length of the CDR3 is 15 residues. With 3 bases removed from V and 0 bases from J, the gap between germline ends came to 6 bases. The CDR3 region is CASSFPTSGANVLTF. CDR3 DNA: TGTGCCAGCAGTTTCCCAACCTCTGGGGCCAACGTCCTGACTTTC.

This clonotype occurred a few times. The rearrangement joins TRBV7-2 to TRBJ1-2, with 7 bases identical to TRBD1. Germline CDR1 is SGHTA and CDR2 is FQGNSA. The V and J ends lost 0 bases and 4 bases, in that order; junction bases with no gene match: 8. This CDR3 has 16 amino acids. The CDR3, as DNA: TGTGCCAGCAGCTTAGCGGTTGGCAGGGGGAGCTATGGCTACACCTTC. It specifies CASSLAVGRGSYGYTF. Looking up the rest from reference TRBV7-2 and TRBJ1-2 gives the full variable domain: GAGVSQSPSNKVTEKGKDVELRCDPISGHTALYWYRQSLGQGLEFLIYFQGNSAPDKSGLPSDRFSAERTGGSVSTLTIQRTQQEDSAVYLCASSLAVGRGSYGYTFGSGTRLTVV.

Many counts were recorded for this clonotype. The genes are TRBV12-3 or TRBV12-4 and TRBJ2-2, with 9 bases matching TRBD1. V was clipped by 5 bases and J by 4 bases; unmatched bases: 2. The CDR3 consists of 14 residues. The CDR3 spells CASSGTGRTGELFF. DNA of the CDR3: TGTGCCAGCAGTGGGACAGGGCGCACCGGGGAGCTGTTTTTT.

This clonotype has a handful of counts. The chain combines TRBV6-5 with TRBJ2-3; D perhaps matches TRBD1 (7 bases). This CDR3 is 12 amino acids long. Trimming removed 5 bases at V and 9 bases at J, with 12 bases between. CDR1 is MNHEY and CDR2 is SVGAGI in the germline V gene. The CDR3 loop is CASSAGQRTQYF. For the CDR3, the DNA is TGTGCCAGCAGTGCGGGACAGAGAACGCAGTATTTT.

This clonotype appeared many times. The gene calls are TRBV20-1 and TRBJ1-1, with D hard to call. The germline V gene encodes CDR1 DFQATT and CDR2 SNEGSKA (reference sequence). V lost 4 bases, J lost 0 bases, and 6 bases lay in between. The CDR3 contains 12 residues. CDR3 loop: CSATEMNTEAFF. The CDR3 DNA reads as TGCAGTGCTACTGAGATGAACACTGAAGCTTTCTTT.

In its sample, this clonotype was seen many times. CDR3: CASSLSGTGGYEQYF. For the CDR3, the DNA is TGTGCCAGCAGCTTAAGTGGGACAGGGGGGTACGAGCAGTACTTC. This chain links TRBV7-9 with TRBJ2-7; 11 positions agree with TRBD1. This CDR3 is built from 15 residues. CDR1 and CDR2 from the germline V gene are SEHNR and FQNEAQ (reference sequence). The ends lost 2 bases at V and 4 bases at J; junction bases unmatched: 4. Complete variable domain (other parts from reference TRBV7-9 and TRBJ2-7): DTGVSQNPRHKITKRGQNVTFRCDPISEHNRLYWYRQTLGQGPEFLTYFQNEAQLEKSRLLSDRFSAERPKGSFSTLEIQRTEQGDSAMYLCASSLSGTGGYEQYFGPGTRLTVT.

The CDR3 spells CASSVLLAGLNNEQFF. CDR3 bases: TGTGCCAGCAGTGTCCTCCTAGCGGGCCTCAACAATGAGCAGTTCTTC. The gene calls are TRBV12-3 or TRBV12-4 and TRBJ2-1; 8 positions agree with TRBD2. The CDR3 is 16 residues long. The V segment lost 5 bases and the J segment 5 bases; nucleotides outside the gene matches: 11.

The table lists this clonotype with many counts. This sequence joins TRBV11-2 and TRBJ2-1; possibly TRBD2 for D (5 bases). The V gene's germline CDR1 is SGHAT and CDR2 FQNNGV. Between the trimmed V and J ends, which lost 0 bases and 10 bases, there was a span of 13 bases. The CDR3 runs 14 residues. Here the CDR3 DNA reads TGTGCCAGCAGCTTAGATCTTGGGCGGGTGGAGCAGTTCTTC. Its translation: CASSLDLGRVEQFF.

This chain links TRBV6-1 with TRBJ2-2, with 11 positions matching TRBD1. V lost 7 bases to trimming and J lost 4 bases; unmatched junction nucleotides: 5. Per the germline V gene, CDR1 is MNHNS and CDR2 is SASEGT. The CDR3 runs 15 residues. CDR3 protein: CASNPDRGRTGELFF. The CDR3 bases are TGTGCCAGCAACCCGGACAGGGGGCGCACCGGGGAGCTGTTTTTT.

In its sample, this clonotype was seen many times. The chain links TRBV9 to TRBJ2-3, with 8 bases lining up with TRBD2. This CDR3 comprises 18 residues. V dropped 0 bases and J dropped 4; count of bases not matched to a gene: 13. CDR1 and CDR2 (germline): SGDLS, YYNGEE. In DNA form, the CDR3 reads TGTGCCAGCAGCGTAGGTAGCGGGAACGGGTTGTTGGCAGATACGCAGTATTTT. Translation gives CASSVGSGNGLLADTQYF.

The chain couples TRBV7-2 to TRBJ2-3; 10 bases map to TRBD2. With V trimmed by 2 bases and J by 5 bases, 4 bases remained unmatched. The CDR3 covers 15 residues. Germline V lookup: CDR1 SGHTA, CDR2 FQGNSA. CDR3 loop: CASSLLAGVLDTQYF. In nucleotides, the CDR3 is TGTGCCAGCAGCTTACTAGCGGGAGTTTTAGATACGCAGTATTTT.

The V gene is TRBV20-1, the J gene TRBJ2-1; 12 positions match TRBD2. Germline CDR1 and CDR2: DFQATT and SNEGSKA (reference sequence). The CDR3 is 16 residues long. V shed 3 bases, J shed 9 bases, and the junction held 12 bases outside the gene matches. CDR3 sequence (DNA): TGCAGTGCTAGTGACCCGGGACTAGCGGGCTTCGGTGAGCAGTTCTTC. Amino acids: CSASDPGLAGFGEQFF.